This T cell receptor beta chain emerged from a study of technical replicates of blood from a handful of donors. Trimming cost V 5 bases and J 9 bases, with 20 bases left between them. Germline V gene lookup returns CDR1 SNHLY and CDR2 FYNNEI. This CDR3 spans 15 amino acids. Some clones are missing from TCRdb's copy, which holds only in-frame ones; the method was immunoSEQ multiplex PCR. The sample yields about 61,000 clones, 97% seen once. The chain has TRBV2 and TRBJ1-5; D possibly corresponds to TRBD1 (6 bases). The sequence was obtained from a human donor in good health. The sequenced sample was T cells isolated from PBMCs. The CDR3 DNA sequence: TGTGCCAGCAGTTCCGCCAGACAGGCTGGTCCGCCCCAGCATTTT. Its protein is CASSSARQAGPPQHF.